This passage covers 18 T cell receptor beta chains from one sample sequenced in a study of chemoradiotherapy in HPV16-positive cancers (dated by TCRdb to between 2021 and 2022). Library creation used the immunoSEQ multiplex PCR assay. Held by TCRdb, this immuneACCESS table contains in-frame sequences only and omits some clones. Under half of the omission traces to an unresolved V gene where checked; the cause of the rest is unknown. This sample holds some 30,000 clones; 80% were observed only once. 3.5% to 4.5% of the sample goes to the ten largest clones. This sample comprised blood, obtained from a patient who underwent chemoradiotherapy. These receptors were collected from a human donor with HPV-associated anogenital cancer.

This clone has only one observation. The CDR3 spells CASSLVYTGELFF. DNA for the CDR3: TGCGCCAGCAGCCTCGTGTACACCGGGGAGCTGTTTTTT. The chain has TRBV5-1 and TRBJ2-2; D is ambiguous. In germline, CDR1 is SGHRS, CDR2 YFSETQ. The germline V and J ends were trimmed by 4 bases and 3 bases, with 7 bases remaining between them. CDR3 length equals 13 residues.

This sequence joins TRBV5-1 and TRBJ1-2, with D perhaps matching TRBD1 (5 bases). Per germline, CDR1 SGHRS and CDR2 YFSETQ. CDR3 size: 14 residues. V lost 6 bases and J 8 bases, leaving 20 bases between the germline ends. The CDR3 loop is CASILGGENGGYTF. CDR3 nucleotide sequence: TGCGCCAGCATCCTGGGGGGGGAAAATGGAGGCTACACCTTC.

CDR3 loop: CASSSSDSGINIQYF. The CDR3, as DNA: TGTGCCAGCAGCTCGTCAGATAGCGGTATAAACATTCAGTACTTC. The chain combines TRBV5-6 with TRBJ2-4; D perhaps matches TRBD2 (6 bases). The CDR3 totals 15 residues. With 3 bases removed from V and 6 bases from J, the gap between germline ends came to 16 bases. Germline V gene data show CDR1 as SGHDT and CDR2 as YYEEEE.

The rearrangement uses TRBV7-2 and TRBJ2-3; D is unresolved. The CDR3 totals 14 residues. Germline loops: CDR1 SGHTA, CDR2 FQGNSA. V lost 1 base to trimming and J lost 0 bases, with 5 bases between them. CDR3 nucleotide sequence: TGTGCCAGCAGCTTAGTCGATAGCACAGATACGCAGTATTTT. Protein: CASSLVDSTDTQYF.

The chain carries TRBV5-1 and TRBJ2-1; TRBD1 agrees at 11 bases. Germline V gene sequence: CDR1 SGHRS, CDR2 YFSETQ. The CDR3 is 16 amino acids. J gave up 2 bases and V 0 bases, and 1 base lay outside the gene matches. The CDR3 is CASSLEGQGAYNEQFF. In DNA, the CDR3 is TGCGCCAGCAGCTTGGAGGGACAGGGGGCCTACAATGAGCAGTTCTTC. The entire variable domain, with the rest obtained from reference TRBV5-1 and TRBJ2-1, is as follows: KAGVTQTPRYLIKTRGQQVTLSCSPISGHRSVSWYQQTPGQGLQFLFEYFSETQRNKGNFPGRFSGRQFSNSRSEMNVSTLELGDSALYLCASSLEGQGAYNEQFFGPGTRLTVL.

This chain links TRBV5-1 with TRBJ1-1, with D hard to call. CDR1 SGHRS and CDR2 YFSETQ come from the germline V gene. Trimming stripped 0 bases from V and 2 bases from J, with 11 bases between. CDR3 length: 15 residues. CDR3 residues: CASSLGRRENTEAFF. The CDR3, as DNA: TGCGCCAGCAGCTTGGGACGGAGGGAAAACACTGAAGCTTTCTTT.

This clone was seen once. The chain recombines TRBV6-1 with TRBJ1-4; a possible D gene is TRBD1 (6 bases). Deletions cut 5 bases from V and 3 bases from J, with 10 bases between. CDR3 length: 14 residues. Germline V CDR1 and CDR2: MNHNS, SASEGT. The DNA for the CDR3 is TGTGCCAGCAGTTCCCAGGGGTCTAATGAAAAACTGTTTTTT. It encodes CASSSQGSNEKLFF.

The J gene is TRBJ2-3, the V gene TRBV11-1, with TRBD2 matching over 13 bases. J gave up 1 base and V 5 bases, and 6 bases lay outside the gene matches. This CDR3 region has 17 residues. Per germline, CDR1 SGHAT and CDR2 FQDESV (reference sequence). The CDR3 sequence is CASSITSGGAGTDTQYF. CDR3 DNA sequence: TGTGCCAGCAGCATCACTAGCGGGGGGGCCGGCACAGATACGCAGTATTTT.

This rearrangement joins TRBV5-1 to TRBJ2-1; D ambiguous. With 0 bases removed from V and 3 bases from J, the gap between germline ends came to 7 bases. This CDR3 comprises 14 residues. CDR1 SGHRS and CDR2 YFSETQ come from the germline V gene. As DNA, the CDR3 is TGCGCCAGCAGCTTGGCCTTGGACTACAATGAGCAGTTCTTC. Translation gives CASSLALDYNEQFF.

This chain links TRBV10-3 with TRBJ1-6; a possible D gene is TRBD1 (6 bases). Deletions cut 2 bases from V and 10 bases from J, with 15 bases between. This CDR3 is built from 15 residues. Germline CDR1 and CDR2: ENHRY and SYGVKD. The CDR3 nucleotides are TGTGCCATCAGTGAGGCGGGGGGGCAGCGGTCACCCCTCCACTTT. Translated: CAISEAGGQRSPLHF.

This clone has more than one count but fewer than ten. At one boundary the junction diverges from the germline segment, which might be a read error. This chain connects TRBV20-1 to TRBJ1-2; D not certain. CDR3 length equals 11 residues. Germline V gives CDR1 DFQATT, CDR2 SNEGSKA (reference sequence). In nucleotides, the CDR3 is TGCAGTGCTAGAGAAGACGCCAGTCTACACTTC. Translated, it gives CSAREDASLHF.

The chain uses TRBV6-5 and TRBJ1-1, with D uncertain. This CDR3 is 14 amino acids long. The ends were cut back, 0 bases at V and 1 base at J, with 6 bases in the middle. Germline CDR1 and CDR2: MNHEY and SVGAGI. DNA of the CDR3: TGTGCCAGCAGTTACTCCAGGAGGAACACTGAAGCTTTCTTT. It codes for CASSYSRRNTEAFF.

V is TRBV4-1 and J is TRBJ2-5; 10 nucleotides align to TRBD2. Trimming removed 1 base from V and 1 base from J; junction bases left unmatched: 6. The CDR3 is made up of 17 amino acids. CDR1 and CDR2 from the germline V gene are MGHRA and YSYEKL. Written as DNA, the CDR3 is TGCGCCAGCAGCCAAGCCTCTAGCGGGAGCGGCCAAGAGACCCAGTACTTC. Protein: CASSQASSGSGQETQYF.

This rearrangement joins TRBV19 to TRBJ1-1; unclear D gene. This CDR3 is 16 amino acids long. The V end lost 1 base, the J end lost 4 bases, and 16 bases lay between the germline ends. CDR1 and CDR2 (germline): LNHDA, SQIVND (reference sequence). CDR3 loop: CASSIGEGRGGTEAFF. CDR3 DNA sequence: TGTGCCAGTAGTATAGGGGAAGGCCGGGGTGGCACTGAAGCTTTCTTT. Filled out from reference TRBV19 and TRBJ1-1, the complete variable domain reads DGGITQSPKYLFRKEGQNVTLSCEQNLNHDAMYWYRQDPGQGLRLIYYSQIVNDFQKGDIAEGYSVSREKKESFPLTVTSAQKNPTAFYLCASSIGEGRGGTEAFFGQGTRLTVV.

The genes are TRBV2 and TRBJ1-3; D gene unclear. Germline V gene lookup returns CDR1 SNHLY and CDR2 FYNNEI. There are 12 residues in the CDR3. V lost 6 bases and J 0 bases, leaving 3 bases between the germline ends. CDR3: CASSDSGNTIYF. CDR3 DNA: TGTGCCAGCAGCGACTCTGGAAACACCATATATTTT.

This clone was recorded once. The V call is TRBV5-1, the J call TRBJ2-2; TRBD2 agrees at 15 bases. The CDR3 contains 18 residues. The J segment lost 0 bases and the V segment lost 3 bases, leaving 3 bases of the junction unmatched. Germline V gene data show CDR1 as SGHRS and CDR2 as YFSETQ. The CDR3 protein is CASSSGLAGGSNTGELFF. For the CDR3, the DNA is TGCGCCAGCAGCTCGGGACTAGCGGGGGGATCGAACACCGGGGAGCTGTTTTTT.

The chain is built from TRBV9 and TRBJ2-1; D not resolved. Germline assignment: CDR1 SGDLS and CDR2 YYNGEE. The CDR3 covers 13 residues. Trimming took off 5 bases at V and 5 bases at J, with 11 bases between the two ends. CDR3 coding DNA: TGTGCCAGCAGTAGGAATACAGACAATGAGCAGTTCTTC. Its protein is CASSRNTDNEQFF.

V usage is TRBV7-2 and J usage is TRBJ2-7, with a tentative D call TRBD2 (6 bases). V was pared by 7 bases and J by 0 bases, with 16 bases between. Germline assignment: CDR1 SGHTA and CDR2 FQGNSA. CDR3 length: 15 residues. The CDR3 sequence is CASTGTGRSSYEQYF. CDR3 nucleotides: TGTGCCAGCACCGGTACGGGGAGGAGCTCCTACGAGCAGTACTTC.